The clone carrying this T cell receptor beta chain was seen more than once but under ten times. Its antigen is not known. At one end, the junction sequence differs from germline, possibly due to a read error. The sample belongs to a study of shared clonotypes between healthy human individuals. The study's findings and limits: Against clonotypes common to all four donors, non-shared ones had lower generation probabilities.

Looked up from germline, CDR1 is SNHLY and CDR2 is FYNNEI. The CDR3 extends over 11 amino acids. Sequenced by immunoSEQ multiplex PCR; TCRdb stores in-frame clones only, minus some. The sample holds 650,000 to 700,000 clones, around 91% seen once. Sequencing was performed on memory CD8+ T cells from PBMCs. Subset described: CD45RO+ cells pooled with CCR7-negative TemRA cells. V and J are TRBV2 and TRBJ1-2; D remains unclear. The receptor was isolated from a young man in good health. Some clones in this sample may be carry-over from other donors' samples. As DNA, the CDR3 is TGTGCCAGCAGTGAAGCGCTTTGGACGTACTTC. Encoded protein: CASSEALWTYF.